The entry that follows covers one T cell receptor beta chain sequence. TCRdb keeps only in-frame clones here, not all; method: immunoSEQ multiplex PCR. The table lists fewer than 200,000 clones, roughly 89% of them singletons, with approximately 3% in the top ten. Per the germline V gene, CDR1 is SGHVS and CDR2 is FQNEAQ. The CDR3 has 16 amino acids. V lost 1 base and J lost 2, with 12 bases in between. These data are taken from a study of blood T cell repertoires in COVID-19. People in the exposed group encountered a COVID-19 case within 2 weeks before entering the study. Material for sequencing was PBMCs or T cells enriched from blood (not recorded which). The chain recombines TRBV7-8 with TRBJ1-5; TRBD1 might be the D (6 bases). This receptor was identified in a woman under 40 who had been exposed to COVID-19. DNA of the CDR3: TGTGCCAGCAGCTTAGTAGGCGGGGGCGGCAATCAGCCCCAGCATTTT. Translation: CASSLVGGGGNQPQHF. Together with reference TRBV7-8 and TRBJ1-5, the CDR3 gives the full variable domain: GAGVSQSPRYKVAKRGQDVALRCDPISGHVSLFWYQQALGQGPEFLTYFQNEAQLDKSGLPSDRFFAERPEGSVSTLKIQRTQQEDSAVYLCASSLVGGGGNQPQHFGDGTRLSIL.